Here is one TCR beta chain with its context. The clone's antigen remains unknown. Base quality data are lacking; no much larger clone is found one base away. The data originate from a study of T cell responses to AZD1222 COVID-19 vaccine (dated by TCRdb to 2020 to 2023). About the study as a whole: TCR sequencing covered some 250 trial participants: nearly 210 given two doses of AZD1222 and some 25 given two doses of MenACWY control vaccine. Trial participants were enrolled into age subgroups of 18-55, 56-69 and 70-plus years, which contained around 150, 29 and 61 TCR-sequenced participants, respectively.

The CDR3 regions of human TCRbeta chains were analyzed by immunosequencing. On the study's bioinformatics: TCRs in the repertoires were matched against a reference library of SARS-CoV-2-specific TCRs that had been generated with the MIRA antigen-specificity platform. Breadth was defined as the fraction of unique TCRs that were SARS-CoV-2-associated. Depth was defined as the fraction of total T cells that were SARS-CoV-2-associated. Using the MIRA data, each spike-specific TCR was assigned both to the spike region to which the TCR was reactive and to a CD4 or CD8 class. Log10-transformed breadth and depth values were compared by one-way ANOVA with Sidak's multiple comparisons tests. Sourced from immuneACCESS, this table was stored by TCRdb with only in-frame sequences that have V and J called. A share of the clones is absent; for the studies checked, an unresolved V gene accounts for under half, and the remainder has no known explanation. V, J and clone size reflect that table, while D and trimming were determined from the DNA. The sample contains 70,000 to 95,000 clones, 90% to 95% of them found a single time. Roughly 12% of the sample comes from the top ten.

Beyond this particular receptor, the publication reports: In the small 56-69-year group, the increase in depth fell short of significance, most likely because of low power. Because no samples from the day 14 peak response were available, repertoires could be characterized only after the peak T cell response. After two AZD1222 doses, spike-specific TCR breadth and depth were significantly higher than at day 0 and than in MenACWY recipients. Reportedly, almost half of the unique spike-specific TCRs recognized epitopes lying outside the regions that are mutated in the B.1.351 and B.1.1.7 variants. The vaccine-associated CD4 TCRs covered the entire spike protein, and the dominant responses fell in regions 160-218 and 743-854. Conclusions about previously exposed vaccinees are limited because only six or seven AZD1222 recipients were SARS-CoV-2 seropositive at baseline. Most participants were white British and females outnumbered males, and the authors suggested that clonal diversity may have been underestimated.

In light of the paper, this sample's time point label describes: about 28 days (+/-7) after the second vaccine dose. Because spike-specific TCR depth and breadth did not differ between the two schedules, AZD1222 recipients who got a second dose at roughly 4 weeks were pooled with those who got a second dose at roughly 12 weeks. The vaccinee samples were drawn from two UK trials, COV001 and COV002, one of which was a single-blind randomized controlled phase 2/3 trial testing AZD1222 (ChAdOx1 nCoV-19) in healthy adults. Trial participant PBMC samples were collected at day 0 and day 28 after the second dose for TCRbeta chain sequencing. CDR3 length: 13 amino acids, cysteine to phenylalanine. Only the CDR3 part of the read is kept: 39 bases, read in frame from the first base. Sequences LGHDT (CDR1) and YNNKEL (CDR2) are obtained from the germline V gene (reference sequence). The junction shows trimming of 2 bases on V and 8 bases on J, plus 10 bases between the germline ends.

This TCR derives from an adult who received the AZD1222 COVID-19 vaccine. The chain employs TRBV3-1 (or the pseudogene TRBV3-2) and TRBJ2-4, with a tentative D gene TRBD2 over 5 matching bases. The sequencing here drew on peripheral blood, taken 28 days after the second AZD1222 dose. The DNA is TGTGCCAGCAGCCAACGAGGGCAGGACATTCAGTACTTC. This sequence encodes CASSQRGQDIQYF.